This TCR beta chain appears in the sequencing data of a study of vaccination and CD4 T cells after COVID-19. At the level of the study: The cells in question were stimulated using overlapping spike peptides derived from SARS-CoV-2, HCoV-NL63, HCoV-OC43 and HCoV-229E.

Treatment defined: roughly 11-day PBMC culture with coronavirus spike peptide pools or control peptides (ViraFEST assay). CD4+ T cells that came from the unexposed donor were collected before the COVID-19 pandemic (2011-2018). To note about this clonotype: The antigen remains undetermined.

With 6 bases clipped from V and 5 bases from J, the junction kept 6 bases outside the gene matches. Germline V lookup: CDR1 DFQATT, CDR2 SNEGSKA (reference sequence). The CDR3 loop spans 13 amino acids. Sequencing of cultured CD4+ T cell DNA used the Oncomine TCR Beta short-read assay. TCRdb independently ran MiXCR on the PCR reads; one entry per CDR3 protein. The data hold roughly 7,400 distinct CDR3 sequences, with roughly 36% observed a single time. The specimen was CD4+ T cells from blood, cultured in vitro. This clonotype was obtained from a human donor in good health. The chain links TRBV20-1 to TRBJ2-3, with 9 bases that match TRBD1. The CDR3 region is CSAEDRGLDTQYF. CDR3 DNA: TGCAGTGCCGAAGACAGGGGGTTAGATACGCAGTATTTT.